The 30 T cell receptor beta chains presented below share a single source sample, sequenced in a study of response to subunit inactivated influenza vaccine. Using its own MiXCR run on the RT-PCR reads, TCRdb lists one record per CDR3 protein. The table records around 750,000 distinct CDR3 sequences, 21% of them present only once. Sequenced here: PBMCs from blood, sampled 4 to 6 days after vaccination. Receptors originate from a man over 45 who received an inactivated influenza vaccine.

This clonotype was picked up a small number of times. The CDR3 protein is CASSYSQDNTEAFF. DNA of the CDR3: TGTGCCAGCAGTTACTCACAGGATAACACTGAAGCTTTCTTT. The V call is TRBV6-2 or TRBV6-3, the J call TRBJ1-1; possibly TRBD1 for D (5 bases). The V and J ends lost 0 bases and 2 bases respectively, with 7 bases between them. The CDR3 length is 14 residues. The germline V gene encodes CDR1 MNHEY and CDR2 SVGEGT.

This clonotype came up many times. The rearrangement links TRBV5-6 to TRBJ1-1, with D unresolved. V was pared by 0 bases and J by 7 bases, with 4 bases between. The CDR3 extends over 11 amino acids. CDR1 is SGHDT, CDR2 YYEEEE, per germline. The CDR3 region is CASSLDFEAFF. The CDR3 DNA reads TGTGCCAGCAGCTTGGACTTTGAAGCTTTCTTT.

The genes are TRBV12-3 or TRBV12-4 and TRBJ2-7; TRBD1 aligns across 7 bases. The CDR3 has 15 residues. J gave up 0 bases and V 5 bases, and 7 bases lay outside the gene matches. CDR3 sequence: CASSPRTGRSYEQYF. CDR3 sequence (DNA): TGTGCCAGCAGTCCCCGGACAGGCCGCTCCTACGAGCAGTACTTC.

The table lists this clonotype with many counts. An end of the junction differs from the germline gene, which may be a read error. The chain joins TRBV12-3 or TRBV12-4 to TRBJ2-7; the D gene could be TRBD1 or TRBD2 (5 bases each). CDR3 size: 13 residues. In nucleotides, the CDR3 is TGCGCCAGCAGCCCGGGGCACTCCTACGAGCAGTACTTC. Translated: CASSPGHSYEQYF.

This clonotype has a handful of counts. The genes are TRBV5-1 and TRBJ2-1; D gene ambiguous. The CDR3 totals 12 residues. With 4 bases removed from V and 7 bases from J, the gap between germline ends came to 9 bases. Germline lookup yields CDR1 SGHRS and CDR2 YFSETQ. CDR3 sequence reads: CASSAKGNEQFF. The CDR3 region has the DNA TGCGCCAGCAGCGCCAAAGGGAATGAGCAGTTCTTC.

This sequence joins TRBV5-1 and TRBJ1-4, with 7 bases fitting TRBD1. V dropped 5 bases and J dropped 5; count of bases not matched to a gene: 12. Germline CDR1 SGHRS, CDR2 YFSETQ. The CDR3 covers 16 residues. CDR3: CASRMATGVQNEKLFF. CDR3 DNA sequence: TGCGCCAGCAGGATGGCAACAGGGGTTCAGAATGAAAAACTGTTTTTT.

In this sample, this clonotype turned up a few times. This chain links TRBV5-1 with TRBJ2-7; D tentatively reads TRBD1 or TRBD2 (5 bases each). Trimming cost V 2 bases and J 0 bases, with 15 bases left between them. CDR3 length equals 16 residues. Germline loops: CDR1 SGHRS, CDR2 YFSETQ. The CDR3 DNA is TGCGCCAGCAGCTTCTTGCCCGGGACGAACTCCTACGAGCAGTACTTC. It specifies CASSFLPGTNSYEQYF. The whole variable domain, filled in from reference TRBV5-1 and TRBJ2-7, reads KAGVTQTPRYLIKTRGQQVTLSCSPISGHRSVSWYQQTPGQGLQFLFEYFSETQRNKGNFPGRFSGRQFSNSRSEMNVSTLELGDSALYLCASSFLPGTNSYEQYFGPGTRLTVT.

This clonotype was recorded a few times. The chain couples TRBV7-4 to TRBJ1-1; 7 bases are shared with TRBD1. J was trimmed by 3 bases and V by 1 base; bases with no gene match: 2. The CDR3 has 14 residues. Germline values: CDR1 SGHVT, CDR2 SQSDAQ. The CDR3 reads CASSLEGAHTEAFF. The CDR3 DNA follows: TGTGCCAGCAGCTTAGAGGGGGCGCACACTGAAGCTTTCTTT.

The chain recombines TRBV7-7 with TRBJ2-2, with a possible D match to TRBD2 (5 bases). The length of the CDR3 is 14 residues. Germline CDR1 is SSHAT and CDR2 is FNYEAQ (reference sequence). V was pared by 5 bases and J by 4 bases, with 11 bases between. CDR3 region: CASSAMGSTGELFF. The CDR3 DNA reads as TGTGCCAGCAGCGCAATGGGGAGCACCGGGGAGCTGTTTTTT.

This clonotype was seen many times. V is TRBV20-1 and J is TRBJ1-1; tentative D call: TRBD1 (5 bases). In germline, CDR1 is DFQATT, CDR2 SNEGSKA (reference sequence). Trimming took off 4 bases at V and 4 bases at J, with 19 bases between the two ends. This CDR3 has 15 residues. CDR3: CSAKSGKKRGTEAFF. The CDR3, as DNA: TGCAGTGCTAAGTCAGGGAAAAAAAGGGGCACTGAAGCTTTCTTT.

At least ten counts were recorded for this clonotype. V is TRBV10-3 and J is TRBJ1-1; D gene unclear. The CDR3 runs to 14 residues. Germline CDR1 and CDR2: ENHRY and SYGVKD. Trimming took 7 bases from V and 1 from J, leaving 13 bases between them. The DNA for the CDR3 is TGTGCCATCACCGACGCGCCGCCGAACACTGAAGCTTTCTTT. Translation: CAITDAPPNTEAFF.

This clonotype was seen more than once but under ten times. The chain carries TRBV4-2 and TRBJ2-5, with 9 bases identical to TRBD2. The V and J ends lost 4 bases and 2 bases, in that order; junction bases with no gene match: 8. Germline values: CDR1 LGHNA, CDR2 YNFKEQ. This CDR3 contains 16 residues. The CDR3 DNA follows: TGTGCCAGCAGCCGGAGACTAGCGGTGTCACAAGAGACCCAGTACTTC. Its protein is CASSRRLAVSQETQYF.

The V call is TRBV12-3 or TRBV12-4, the J call TRBJ2-1; D not certain. The CDR3 covers 14 residues. Trimming took 2 bases from V and 5 from J, leaving 10 bases between them. In nucleotides, the CDR3 is TGTGCCAGCAGTTTATCACCCGTGGACAATGAGCAGTTCTTC. It encodes CASSLSPVDNEQFF.

The rearrangement joins TRBV6-2 or TRBV6-3 to TRBJ1-1; D gene unclear. CDR1 MNHEY and CDR2 SVGEGT come from the germline V gene. V was cut by 5 bases and J by 0 bases, with 10 bases left in between. CDR3 length: 14 residues. DNA for the CDR3: TGTGCCAGCAGTACTAGCCTAATGAACACTGAAGCTTTCTTT. This sequence encodes CASSTSLMNTEAFF.

V and J are TRBV11-1 and TRBJ2-7; 9 bases align to TRBD1. Germline trimming cut 3 bases from V and 3 bases from J; bases unmatched to any gene: 6. This CDR3 has 15 residues. Germline V gene data show CDR1 as SGHAT and CDR2 as FQDESV (reference sequence). In nucleotides, the CDR3 is TGTGCCAGCAGCTTCTCCGGGACAGGGCTCTACGAGCAGTACTTC. It specifies CASSFSGTGLYEQYF.

The chain recombines TRBV4-1 with TRBJ2-1; D is possibly TRBD1 (5 bases). The CDR3 has 14 amino acids. Trimming took 0 bases from V and 4 from J, leaving 7 bases between them. Germline CDR1 and CDR2: MGHRA and YSYEKL. The CDR3 DNA follows: TGCGCCAGCAGCCAAGAACGGACATACAATGAGCAGTTCTTC. Amino acid sequence: CASSQERTYNEQFF.

Ten or more counts support this clonotype. The rearrangement joins TRBV7-2 to TRBJ2-3; D may be TRBD1 or TRBD2 (6 bases each). The V gene lost 5 bases and the J gene lost 2 bases, with 11 bases spanning the gap. Germline assignment: CDR1 SGHTA and CDR2 FQGNSA. This CDR3 is built from 14 residues. CDR3 DNA sequence: TGTGCCAGCAGCCGAGGGGGGCCCACAGATACGCAGTATTTT. Translated: CASSRGGPTDTQYF.

This clonotype was observed a few times. This rearrangement joins TRBV7-3 to TRBJ2-3; D not certain. Germline assignment: CDR1 SGHTA and CDR2 FQGTGA. The CDR3 runs 13 residues. Trimming pared 4 bases from V and 10 bases from J, leaving 15 bases between. CDR3 amino acids: CASSSRQNIPQYF. The CDR3 DNA reads TGTGCCAGCAGCTCCCGCCAGAATATTCCGCAGTATTTT.

The CDR3 protein is CASRDGLHSTDTQYF. DNA for the CDR3: TGTGCCAGCAGAGACGGACTTCATAGCACAGATACGCAGTATTTT. The rearrangement uses TRBV7-2 and TRBJ2-3, with D perhaps TRBD2 (5 bases). The V gene's germline CDR1 is SGHTA and CDR2 FQGNSA. Trimming shortened V by 6 bases and J by 0 bases, and 13 bases separated the two germline ends. The CDR3 spans 15 residues.

The rearrangement uses TRBV20-1 and TRBJ2-5; TRBD1 agrees at 7 bases. This CDR3 has 16 residues. From germline, CDR1 is DFQATT and CDR2 SNEGSKA (reference sequence). Losses at the gene ends were 3 bases for V and 4 bases for J; bases not matched to a gene: 14. The CDR3 loop is CSASCRDGTVPETQYF. The CDR3 nucleotides are TGCAGTGCTAGTTGTAGGGACGGGACAGTACCAGAGACCCAGTACTTC.

There are many counts of this clonotype. V gene TRBV12-3 or TRBV12-4 combines with J gene TRBJ2-1; D gene uncertain. The CDR3 totals 13 residues. The germline V and J ends were trimmed by 2 bases and 4 bases, with 6 bases remaining between them. CDR3: CASSLLRYNEQFF. The CDR3, as DNA: TGTGCCAGCAGTTTATTACGTTACAATGAGCAGTTCTTC.

Ten or more counts support this clonotype. The gene calls are TRBV5-6 and TRBJ2-1; 7 nucleotides line up with TRBD1. This CDR3 spans 12 amino acids. The V gene end was trimmed by 2 bases and the J gene end by 9 bases; junction bases not matched to a gene: 2. Looked up from germline, CDR1 is SGHDT and CDR2 is YYEEEE. The CDR3 sequence is CASSLQGTEQFF. The DNA for the CDR3 is TGTGCCAGCAGCTTACAGGGGACTGAGCAGTTCTTC.

This clonotype showed up just a few times. The chain carries TRBV12-3 or TRBV12-4 and TRBJ2-1, with a possible D match to TRBD2 (6 bases). V gave up 8 bases and J gave up 7 bases, with 12 bases separating them. The CDR3 loop spans 12 amino acids. CDR3 DNA: TGTGCCAGCGCAATCCGGGGGAATGAGCAGTTCTTC. It yields the protein CASAIRGNEQFF.

This clonotype was observed at least ten times. This sequence may be a read error, since a much larger clone differs from it by one base. The chain is built from TRBV27 and TRBJ2-1; D ambiguous. Germline loops: CDR1 MNHEY, CDR2 SMNVEV (reference sequence). The CDR3 sequence is 11 residues long. The CDR3 region has the DNA TGTGCCAGCGGTTTCGGCAATGAGCAGTTCTTC. Translating gives CASGFGNEQFF.

This clonotype was counted a few times. The chain's CDR3 is CAISGSQNIQYF. CDR3 nucleotide sequence: TGTGCCATCAGCGGCAGCCAAAACATTCAGTACTTC. The rearrangement uses TRBV10-3 and TRBJ2-4; no firm D call. The CDR3 has 12 amino acids. V was trimmed by 6 bases and J by 5 bases, leaving 8 bases between them. CDR1 and CDR2 from the germline V gene are ENHRY and SYGVKD.

The CDR3 loop is CASSEAGKAAFF. In nucleotides, the CDR3 is TGTGCCAGCAGTGAAGCAGGCAAGGCGGCTTTCTTT. V gene TRBV6-1 combines with J gene TRBJ1-1; D not resolved. V shed 0 bases and J shed 11 bases, with 10 bases lying between them. Per germline, CDR1 MNHNS and CDR2 SASEGT. The CDR3 totals 12 residues.

The J gene is TRBJ1-6, the V gene TRBV6-5; D uncertain. Deletions cut 2 bases from V and 0 bases from J, with 11 bases between. This CDR3 contains 17 residues. Germline CDR1 is MNHEY and CDR2 is SVGAGI. CDR3 amino acids: CASSYTGLSSYNSPLHF. The CDR3 region has the DNA TGTGCCAGCAGTTACACGGGGTTGAGCTCCTATAATTCACCCCTCCACTTT.

This clonotype showed up many times. In nucleotides, the CDR3 is TGCAGTGCTAGTCCCTCTGGGACTAGACCGGCAGATACGCAGTATTTT. Encoded protein: CSASPSGTRPADTQYF. The V call is TRBV20-1, the J call TRBJ2-3, with 8 nucleotides matching TRBD2. Unmatched junction bases numbered 12, after V lost 3 bases and J lost 4 bases. The CDR3 runs to 16 residues. The germline CDR1 and CDR2 sequences are DFQATT and SNEGSKA (reference sequence).

The J gene is TRBJ1-4, the V gene TRBV7-2; D gene uncertain. V was clipped by 2 bases and J by 4 bases, with 8 bases between them. The length of the CDR3 is 14 residues. Germline lookup yields CDR1 SGHTA and CDR2 FQGNSA. CDR3 nucleotide sequence: TGTGCCAGCAGCTTAAGGGCAGTTAATGAAAAACTGTTTTTT. Amino acid sequence: CASSLRAVNEKLFF.

This clonotype has more than one count but fewer than ten. V is TRBV5-6 and J is TRBJ2-7; weak D call: TRBD2 (5 bases). V lost 4 bases, J lost 2 bases, and 16 bases lay in between. Looked up from germline, CDR1 is SGHDT and CDR2 is YYEEEE. The CDR3 is 15 amino acids. The CDR3, as DNA: TGTGCCAGCAGCCCTGATGGCGGGTCCCCCTACGAGCAGTACTTC. This sequence encodes CASSPDGGSPYEQYF. Based on the CDR3 plus reference TRBV5-6 and TRBJ2-7, the full variable domain is DAGVTQSPTHLIKTRGQQVTLRCSPKSGHDTVSWYQQALGQGPQFIFQYYEEEERQRGNFPDRFSGHQFPNYSSELNVNALLLGDSALYLCASSPDGGSPYEQYFGPGTRLTVT.